Included here is one TCR beta chain sequence, with context. This record belongs to a study of shared clonotypes between healthy human individuals. Whole-study context: Each donor contributed plates that comprised three CD4 naive, three CD4 memory, two CD8 naive and one CD8 memory.

The CDR3 totals 13 residues. V was cut by 6 bases and J by 0 bases, with 10 bases left in between. Germline CDR1 reads SQVTM; CDR2 reads ANQGSEA. The repertoire was sequenced with immunoSEQ multiplex PCR; TCRdb's copy has only in-frame clones and lacks some. The table shows 300,000 to 400,000 clones, with around 79% occurring only once. This chain joins TRBV29-1 and TRBJ2-3, with a tentative D call TRBD1 (6 bases). This TCR was sampled from a man aged 25 to 40 in good health. The sequencing input was memory CD4+ T cells sorted from blood. As for subset: CD45RA-negative fraction. This CDR3 is CSVRTASTDTQYF. Written as DNA, the CDR3 is TGCAGCGTCAGGACAGCTAGCACAGATACGCAGTATTTT.